This is a list of T cell receptor beta chains from one sample in a study of T cells expressing NK-cell markers. From the 5' RACE reads, TCRdb lists one entry per CDR3 protein and no DNA. The sample totals about 430,000 distinct CDR3 sequences. The specimen sequenced was blood T cells: a sorted CD56 or NKG2C T cell subset, CD4+ or CD8+ T cells, or bulk PBMC T cells (not recorded which). These receptors originate from a woman in her forties or fifties in good health. Both conserved end residues are part of each CDR3.

V: TRBV9; J: TRBJ2-1; CDR3: CASSVVPESSYNEQFF
V: TRBV2; J: TRBJ2-5; CDR3: CASSERTSGRETQYF
V: TRBV2; J: TRBJ2-7; CDR3: CASRVTGREQYF
V: TRBV3-1; J: TRBJ2-1; CDR3: CASSQDILAGPVNEQFF
V: TRBV3-1; J: TRBJ2-2; CDR3: CASSPTGLMNTGELFF
V: TRBV10-3; J: TRBJ1-4; CDR3: CAISVGGVTEKLFF
V: TRBV12-3/TRBV12-4; J: TRBJ2-1; CDR3: CASRDRAEQFF
V: TRBV3-1; J: TRBJ2-5; CDR3: CASSQSGNKETQYF
V: TRBV12-3/TRBV12-4; J: TRBJ1-5; CDR3: CASSPGRHQPQHF
V: TRBV7-9; J: TRBJ2-1; CDR3: CASSLHPQGGIYNEQFF
V: TRBV3-1; J: TRBJ2-1; CDR3: CPSSLRTSMVNEQFF
V: TRBV4-1; J: TRBJ2-2; CDR3: CASSHPGQGKAGELFF
V: TRBV4-2; J: TRBJ2-3; CDR3: CASSQETQREADTQYF
V: TRBV15; J: TRBJ2-4; CDR3: CATSRGDWDTKNIQYF
V: TRBV10-3; J: TRBJ2-1; CDR3: CATVLAGGLEQFF
V: TRBV10-3; J: TRBJ1-3; CDR3: CAISLSTGNTIYF
V: TRBV5-4; J: TRBJ1-2; CDR3: CASSLVGQGGADGYTF
V: TRBV9; J: TRBJ2-7; CDR3: CASSGGSAYEQYF
V: TRBV4-2; J: TRBJ1-2; CDR3: CASSQAALDYGYTF
V: TRBV24-1; J: TRBJ2-5; CDR3: CATSDPEAQGIGETQYF
V: TRBV12-3/TRBV12-4; J: TRBJ1-2; CDR3: CASSLAQGGSYGYTF
V: TRBV7-9; J: TRBJ1-2; CDR3: CASSFRAAANYGYTF
V: TRBV2; J: TRBJ2-1; CDR3: CASSADRRGLAGDNEQFF
V: TRBV9; J: TRBJ2-7; CDR3: CASSLREGPYYEQYF
V: TRBV5-1; J: TRBJ2-5; CDR3: CASSWKQAGGPETQYF
V: TRBV10-3; J: TRBJ2-3; CDR3: CAISESTSGSTDTQYF
V: TRBV11-1; J: TRBJ2-1; CDR3: CASSSARRPGQGFF
V: TRBV21-1; J: TRBJ2-1; CDR3: CASSKEGTSGSYNEQFF
V: TRBV6-6; J: TRBJ2-7; CDR3: CASSQQGPGYEQYF
V: TRBV20-1; J: TRBJ2-4; CDR3: CSADPGNENIQYF
V: TRBV5-1; J: TRBJ2-7; CDR3: CASSPRSSSYEQYF